The 18 T cell receptor beta chains presented below share a single source sample, sequenced in a study of blood T cell repertoires in COVID-19. The table came from immunoSEQ multiplex PCR; TCRdb's copy has only in-frame clones and leaves some out. The repertoire consists of some 210,000 clones, with approximately 84% occurring once and the leading ten covering approximately 8.1%. Input material: peripheral blood. Receptors originate from a woman aged 50 to 60 with active or convalescent COVID-19.

This chain links TRBV2 with TRBJ2-3, with TRBD2 matching over 13 bases. J gave up 8 bases and V 6 bases, and 11 bases lay outside the gene matches. The CDR3 runs to 16 residues. Germline V gene data show CDR1 as SNHLY and CDR2 as FYNNEI. The CDR3 loop is CASSRGLAGDGGTQYF. In DNA form, the CDR3 reads TGTGCCAGCAGCCGCGGACTAGCGGGGGATGGGGGTACGCAGTATTTT.

The chain couples TRBV5-1 to TRBJ2-1; TRBD1 might be the D (5 bases). Between the trimmed V and J ends, which lost 3 bases and 0 bases, there was a span of 10 bases. The length of the CDR3 is 15 residues. Germline V lookup: CDR1 SGHRS, CDR2 YFSETQ. CDR3 DNA sequence: TGCGCCAGCAGCTCACCAGGGTCCTCCTACAATGAGCAGTTCTTC. Residues: CASSSPGSSYNEQFF.

This chain connects TRBV2 to TRBJ2-5; D gene unclear. V was cut by 5 bases and J by 2 bases, with 3 bases left in between. The CDR3 sequence is 11 residues long. Looked up from germline, CDR1 is SNHLY and CDR2 is FYNNEI. CDR3 nucleotides: TGTGCCAGCAGTCTTCAAGAGACCCAGTACTTC. Its protein product is CASSLQETQYF.

The genes are TRBV5-1 and TRBJ2-7, with D perhaps TRBD2 (5 bases). Germline CDR1 SGHRS, CDR2 YFSETQ. The CDR3 runs 15 residues. Between the trimmed V and J ends, which lost 1 base and 6 bases, there was a span of 17 bases. The CDR3 reads CASSLSLAKDREQYF. The CDR3, as DNA: TGCGCCAGCAGCTTGTCCCTAGCAAAGGATCGCGAGCAGTACTTC.

This clone showed up just once. The chain carries TRBV6-5 and TRBJ1-5, with D possibly being TRBD1 (6 bases). The CDR3 is made up of 13 amino acids. Germline V gene lookup returns CDR1 MNHEY and CDR2 SVGAGI. V was pared by 4 bases and J by 8 bases, with 12 bases between. In DNA form, the CDR3 reads TGTGCCAGCAGTTGGGACGGGGACAAGCCCCAGCATTTT. Protein: CASSWDGDKPQHF.

This clone has just a few counts. The V and J genes are TRBV19 and TRBJ1-1; TRBD1 matches at 11 bases. Germline V gene data show CDR1 as LNHDA and CDR2 as SQIVND (reference sequence). With 3 bases clipped from V and 0 bases from J, the junction kept 9 bases outside the gene matches. This CDR3 region has 18 residues. CDR3 nucleotide sequence: TGTGCCAGTAGTATCTGGACAGGGGGCGGCCGCATGAACACTGAAGCTTTCTTT. Translated, it gives CASSIWTGGGRMNTEAFF.

A single count supports this clone. The chain recombines TRBV20-1 with TRBJ2-1; 10 nucleotides align to TRBD2. This CDR3 region has 15 residues. The V and J ends lost 3 bases and 7 bases, in that order; junction bases with no gene match: 9. Germline-derived CDR1 and CDR2 are DFQATT and SNEGSKA (reference sequence). Written as DNA, the CDR3 is TGCAGTGCTAGTAAGCCGGGACTAGCGAGGAATGAGCAGTTCTTC. It translates to CSASKPGLARNEQFF.

The genes are TRBV7-6 and TRBJ1-1; the D is unclear. CDR1 and CDR2 from the germline V gene are SGHVS and FNYEAQ. V was cut by 1 base and J by 4 bases, with 7 bases left in between. The CDR3 runs to 13 residues. The CDR3 DNA is TGTGCCAGCAGCTTAGGTGGGAGCACTGAAGCTTTCTTT. As protein: CASSLGGSTEAFF.

The genes are TRBV7-2 and TRBJ2-3; D perhaps matches TRBD2 (7 bases). The CDR3 is 13 residues long. The V and J ends lost 5 bases and 11 bases respectively, with 17 bases between them. Germline V gives CDR1 SGHTA, CDR2 FQGNSA. The CDR3 loop reads CASSPRRGGEQYF. In nucleotides, the CDR3 is TGTGCCAGCAGCCCACGGAGGGGGGGCGAGCAGTATTTT.

The chain links TRBV5-1 to TRBJ1-2; TRBD1 aligns across 7 bases. From germline, CDR1 is SGHRS and CDR2 YFSETQ. The CDR3 sequence is 13 residues long. The J segment lost 1 base and the V segment lost 4 bases, leaving 1 base of the junction unmatched. The chain's CDR3 is CASSGTVNYGYTF. For the CDR3, the DNA is TGCGCCAGCAGCGGGACAGTTAACTATGGCTACACCTTC. The full variable domain, completed using reference TRBV5-1 and TRBJ1-2, is KAGVTQTPRYLIKTRGQQVTLSCSPISGHRSVSWYQQTPGQGLQFLFEYFSETQRNKGNFPGRFSGRQFSNSRSEMNVSTLELGDSALYLCASSGTVNYGYTFGSGTRLTVV.

The V call is TRBV7-9, the J call TRBJ2-7; 12 bases map to TRBD2. The CDR3 length is 15 residues. The V segment lost 4 bases and the J segment 3 bases; nucleotides outside the gene matches: 4. Per the germline V gene, CDR1 is SEHNR and CDR2 is FQNEAQ (reference sequence). CDR3: CASSSGTSGHYEQYF. The CDR3 DNA follows: TGTGCCAGCAGCTCCGGGACTAGCGGGCACTACGAGCAGTACTTC.

This chain's CDR3 is CASSWATGGAGEQYF. The CDR3 DNA reads TGTGCCAGCAGCTGGGCGACAGGGGGGGCGGGCGAGCAGTACTTC. J is TRBJ2-7 and V is TRBV5-4, with TRBD1 matching 9 bases. From germline, CDR1 is SGHNT and CDR2 YYREEE (reference sequence). The J segment lost 6 bases and the V segment lost 3 bases, leaving 10 bases of the junction unmatched. The length of the CDR3 is 15 residues.

In this sample, this clone turned up a few times. The chain couples TRBV5-1 to TRBJ1-1; TRBD1 aligns across 8 bases. CDR1 SGHRS and CDR2 YFSETQ come from the germline V gene. V gave up 1 base and J gave up 9 bases; unmatched junction bases: 5. The CDR3 loop spans 13 amino acids. For the CDR3, the DNA is TGCGCCAGCAGCTTGTTGGACAGGGATCAAGCTTTCTTT. Its protein is CASSLLDRDQAFF.

V gene TRBV19 combines with J gene TRBJ1-1; 11 bases are a match to TRBD1. Germline lookup yields CDR1 LNHDA and CDR2 SQIVND (reference sequence). The V segment lost 7 bases and the J segment 5 bases; nucleotides outside the gene matches: 21. The CDR3 length is 19 residues. CDR3 in DNA: TGTGCCAGTATAAGGGGGACAGGGGGTCGCAGAGAATTAGGGACTGAAGCTTTCTTT. This sequence encodes CASIRGTGGRRELGTEAFF.

The chain combines TRBV21-1 with TRBJ1-4; the D segment call TRBD1 is taken from the table without a DNA check. TRBV21-1 is noted as a pseudogene. This CDR3 spans 17 amino acids. Here the CDR3 DNA reads TGTGCCAGCAGCAAAGATTGGGCTAAGAGGGGGAATGAAAAACTGTTTTTT. It yields the protein CASSKDWAKRGNEKLFF.

The chain joins TRBV3-1 (or the pseudogene TRBV3-2) to TRBJ1-1; D is uncertain. The V end was cut by 6 bases, the J end by 11 bases, with 16 bases between. The CDR3 runs 12 residues. CDR1 and CDR2 (germline): LGHDT, YNNKEL (reference sequence). The CDR3 DNA sequence: TGTGCCAGCAGTTCTCGGGTCTCGTGGGCTTTCTTT. Translation: CASSSRVSWAFF.

The V gene is TRBV28, the J gene TRBJ1-2; 8 nucleotides line up with TRBD1. The trim removed 4 bases at V and 7 bases at J, leaving 8 bases unmatched. The CDR3 loop spans 14 amino acids. Germline assignment: CDR1 MDHEN and CDR2 SYDVKM. The CDR3 sequence: CASSSRDRWLGYTF. As DNA, the CDR3 is TGTGCCAGCAGTTCCCGGGACAGGTGGCTTGGCTACACCTTC.

The chain couples TRBV11-2 to TRBJ2-7, with D possibly matching TRBD1 (6 bases). Germline V lookup: CDR1 SGHAT, CDR2 FQNNGV. The CDR3 is 15 residues long. V dropped 5 bases and J dropped 5 bases, with 19 bases sitting between them. In nucleotides, the CDR3 is TGTGCCAGCAGCCATAGGGCCAGGGGAGACCACGAGCAGTACTTC. Protein sequence: CASSHRARGDHEQYF.